This T cell receptor beta chain was retrieved from a study of cytomegalovirus exposure and HLA in healthy donors. Study-wide context: Sequencing of about 200 million T cells in an earlier analysis found around 120 million unique TCR beta sequences.

Study-wide points: The study designated around 150 TCR beta chains cytomegalovirus-associated.

The PCR contained 60 Vbeta and 13 Jbeta primers. Original processing methods: About 12 million of the 80 million or so unique TCR beta chains counted in a later analysis were shared. Measured with immunoSEQ multiplex PCR; TCRdb has only the in-frame clones, and not every one. V and J calls and clone size follow that table, whereas D and trimming were derived from the DNA. This table holds about 270,000 clones, about 66% found once. This clone was seen more than once but under ten times. Antigen specificity is unknown. Trimming took off 0 bases at V and 1 base at J, with 9 bases between the two ends. In germline, CDR1 is MNHEY, CDR2 SMNVEV (reference sequence). The CDR3 is 16 amino acids.

The sample consisted of PBMCs. The receptor's source is a female donor in good health and CMV-seronegative. The chain uses TRBV27 and TRBJ2-2; D call uncertain. The CDR3 region is CASSLSRRQNTGELFF. CDR3 in DNA: TGTGCCAGCAGTTTATCTCGCAGGCAGAACACCGGGGAGCTGTTTTTT.